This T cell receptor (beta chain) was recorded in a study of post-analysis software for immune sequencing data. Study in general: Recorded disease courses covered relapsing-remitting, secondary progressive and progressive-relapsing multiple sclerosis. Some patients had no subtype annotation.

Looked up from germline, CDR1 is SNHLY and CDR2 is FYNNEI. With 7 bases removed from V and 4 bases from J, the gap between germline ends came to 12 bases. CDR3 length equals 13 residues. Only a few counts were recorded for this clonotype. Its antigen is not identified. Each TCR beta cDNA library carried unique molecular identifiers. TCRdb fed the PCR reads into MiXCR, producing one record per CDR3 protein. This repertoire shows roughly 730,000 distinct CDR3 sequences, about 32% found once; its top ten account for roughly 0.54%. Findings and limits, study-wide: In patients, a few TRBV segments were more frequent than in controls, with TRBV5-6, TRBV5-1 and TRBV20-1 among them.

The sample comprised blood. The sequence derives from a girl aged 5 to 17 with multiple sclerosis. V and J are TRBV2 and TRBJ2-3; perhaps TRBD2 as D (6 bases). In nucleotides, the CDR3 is TGTGCCAGCACGGGGGACGGCGCAGATACGCAGTATTTT. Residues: CASTGDGADTQYF.